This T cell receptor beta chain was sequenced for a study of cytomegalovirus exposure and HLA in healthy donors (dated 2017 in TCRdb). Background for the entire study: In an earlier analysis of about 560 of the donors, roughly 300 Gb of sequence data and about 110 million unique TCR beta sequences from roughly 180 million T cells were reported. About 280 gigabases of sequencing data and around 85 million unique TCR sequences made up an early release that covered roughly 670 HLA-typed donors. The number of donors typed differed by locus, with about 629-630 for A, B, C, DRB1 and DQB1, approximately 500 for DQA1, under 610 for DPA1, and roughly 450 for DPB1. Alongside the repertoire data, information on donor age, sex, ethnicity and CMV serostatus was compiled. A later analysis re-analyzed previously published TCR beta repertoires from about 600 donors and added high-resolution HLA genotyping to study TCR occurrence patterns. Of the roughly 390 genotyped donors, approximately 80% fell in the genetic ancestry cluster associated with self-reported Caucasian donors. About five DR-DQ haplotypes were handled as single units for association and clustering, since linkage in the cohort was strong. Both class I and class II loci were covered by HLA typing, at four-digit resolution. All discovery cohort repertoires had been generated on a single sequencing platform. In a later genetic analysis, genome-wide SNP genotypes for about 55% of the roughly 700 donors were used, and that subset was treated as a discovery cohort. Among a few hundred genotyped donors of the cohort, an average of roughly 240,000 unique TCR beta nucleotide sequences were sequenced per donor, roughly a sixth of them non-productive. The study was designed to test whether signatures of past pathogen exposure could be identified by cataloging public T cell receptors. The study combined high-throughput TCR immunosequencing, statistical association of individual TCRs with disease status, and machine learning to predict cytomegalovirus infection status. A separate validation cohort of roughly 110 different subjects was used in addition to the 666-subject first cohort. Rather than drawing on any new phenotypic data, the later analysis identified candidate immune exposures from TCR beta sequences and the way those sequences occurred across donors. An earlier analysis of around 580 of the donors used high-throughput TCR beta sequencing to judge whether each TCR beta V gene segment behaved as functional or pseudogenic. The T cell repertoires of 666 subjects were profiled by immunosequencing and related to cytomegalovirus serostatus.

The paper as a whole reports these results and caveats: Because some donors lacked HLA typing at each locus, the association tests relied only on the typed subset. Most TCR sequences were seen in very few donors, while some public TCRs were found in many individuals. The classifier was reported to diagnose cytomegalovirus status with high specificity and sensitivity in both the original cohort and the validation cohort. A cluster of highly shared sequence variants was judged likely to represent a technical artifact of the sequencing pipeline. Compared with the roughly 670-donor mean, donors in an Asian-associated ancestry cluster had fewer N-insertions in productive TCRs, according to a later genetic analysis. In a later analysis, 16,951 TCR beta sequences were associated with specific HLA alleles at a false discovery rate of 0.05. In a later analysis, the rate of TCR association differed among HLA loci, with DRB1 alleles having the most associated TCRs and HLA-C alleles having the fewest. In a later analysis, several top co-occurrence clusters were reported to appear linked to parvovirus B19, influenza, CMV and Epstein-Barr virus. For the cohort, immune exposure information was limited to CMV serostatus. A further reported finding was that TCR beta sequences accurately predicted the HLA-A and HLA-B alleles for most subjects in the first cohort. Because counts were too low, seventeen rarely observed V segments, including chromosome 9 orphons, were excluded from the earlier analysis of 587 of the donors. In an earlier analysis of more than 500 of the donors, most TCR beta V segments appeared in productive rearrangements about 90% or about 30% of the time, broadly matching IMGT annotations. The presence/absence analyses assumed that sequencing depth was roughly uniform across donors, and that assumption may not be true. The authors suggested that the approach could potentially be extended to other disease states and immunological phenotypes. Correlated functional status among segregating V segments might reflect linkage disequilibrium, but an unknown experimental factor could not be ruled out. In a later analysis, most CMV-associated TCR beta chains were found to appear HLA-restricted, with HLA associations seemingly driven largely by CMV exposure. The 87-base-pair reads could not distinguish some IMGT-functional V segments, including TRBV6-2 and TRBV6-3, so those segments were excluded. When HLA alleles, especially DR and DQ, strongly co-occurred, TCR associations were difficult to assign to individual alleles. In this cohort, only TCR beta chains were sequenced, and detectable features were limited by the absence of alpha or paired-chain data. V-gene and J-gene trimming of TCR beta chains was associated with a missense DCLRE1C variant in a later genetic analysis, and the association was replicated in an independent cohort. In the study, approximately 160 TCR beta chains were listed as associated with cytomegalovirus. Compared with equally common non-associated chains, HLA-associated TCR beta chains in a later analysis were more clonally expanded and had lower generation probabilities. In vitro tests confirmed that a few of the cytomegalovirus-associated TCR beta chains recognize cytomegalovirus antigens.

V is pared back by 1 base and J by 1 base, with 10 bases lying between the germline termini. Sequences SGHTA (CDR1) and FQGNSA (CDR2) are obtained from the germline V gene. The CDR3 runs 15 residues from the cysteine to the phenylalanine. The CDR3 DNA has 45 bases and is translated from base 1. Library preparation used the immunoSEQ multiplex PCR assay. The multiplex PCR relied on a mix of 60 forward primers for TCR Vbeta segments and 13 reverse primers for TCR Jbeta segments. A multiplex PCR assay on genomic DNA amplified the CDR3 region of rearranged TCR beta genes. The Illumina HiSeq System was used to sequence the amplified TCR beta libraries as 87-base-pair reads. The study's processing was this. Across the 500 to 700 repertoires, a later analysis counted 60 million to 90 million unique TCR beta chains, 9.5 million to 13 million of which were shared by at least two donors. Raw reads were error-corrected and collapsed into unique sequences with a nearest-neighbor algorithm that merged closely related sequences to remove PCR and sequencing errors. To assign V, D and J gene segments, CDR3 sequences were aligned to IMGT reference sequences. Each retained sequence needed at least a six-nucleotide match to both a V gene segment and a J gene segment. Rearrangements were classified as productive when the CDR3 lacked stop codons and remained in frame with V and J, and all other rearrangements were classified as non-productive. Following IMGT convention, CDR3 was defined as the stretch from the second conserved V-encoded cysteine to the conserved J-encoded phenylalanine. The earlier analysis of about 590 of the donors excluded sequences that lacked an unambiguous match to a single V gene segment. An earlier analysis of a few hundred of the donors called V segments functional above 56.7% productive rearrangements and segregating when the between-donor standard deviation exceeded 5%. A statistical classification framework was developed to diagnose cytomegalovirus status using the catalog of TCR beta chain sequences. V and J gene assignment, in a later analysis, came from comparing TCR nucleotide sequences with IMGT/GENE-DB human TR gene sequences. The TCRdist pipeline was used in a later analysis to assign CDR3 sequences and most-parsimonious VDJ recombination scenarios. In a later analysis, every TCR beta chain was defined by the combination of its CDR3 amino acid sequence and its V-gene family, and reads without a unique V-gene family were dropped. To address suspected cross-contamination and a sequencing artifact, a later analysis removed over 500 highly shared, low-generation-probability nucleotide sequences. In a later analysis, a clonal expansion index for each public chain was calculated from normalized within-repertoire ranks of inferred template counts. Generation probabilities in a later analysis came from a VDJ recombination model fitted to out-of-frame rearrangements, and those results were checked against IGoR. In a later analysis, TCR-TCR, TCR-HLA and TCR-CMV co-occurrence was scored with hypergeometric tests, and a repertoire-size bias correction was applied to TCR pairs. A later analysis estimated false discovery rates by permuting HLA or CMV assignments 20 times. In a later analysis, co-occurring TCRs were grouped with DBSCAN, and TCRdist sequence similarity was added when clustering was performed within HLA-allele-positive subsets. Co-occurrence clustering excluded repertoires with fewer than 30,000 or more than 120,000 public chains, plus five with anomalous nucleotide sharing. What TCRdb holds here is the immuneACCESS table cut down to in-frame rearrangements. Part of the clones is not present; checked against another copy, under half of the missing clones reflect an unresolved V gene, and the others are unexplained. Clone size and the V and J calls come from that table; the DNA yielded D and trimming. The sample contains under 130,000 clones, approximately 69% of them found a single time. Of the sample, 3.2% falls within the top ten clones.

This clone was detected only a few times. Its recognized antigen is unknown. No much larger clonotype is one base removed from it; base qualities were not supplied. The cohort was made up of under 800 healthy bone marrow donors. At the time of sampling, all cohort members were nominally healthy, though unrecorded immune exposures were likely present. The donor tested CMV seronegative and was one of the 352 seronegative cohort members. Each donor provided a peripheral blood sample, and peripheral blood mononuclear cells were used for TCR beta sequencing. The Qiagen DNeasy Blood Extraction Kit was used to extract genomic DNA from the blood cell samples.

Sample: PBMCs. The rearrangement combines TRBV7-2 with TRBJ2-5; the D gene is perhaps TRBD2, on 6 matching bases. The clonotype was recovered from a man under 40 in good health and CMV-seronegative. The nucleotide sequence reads TGTGCCAGCAGCTTAGGAGCTAGCGCCCAAGAGACCCAGTACTTC. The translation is CASSLGASAQETQYF.